These 20 T cell receptor beta chains were sequenced from one sample in a study of blood T cells in healthy people across ages. For the second PCR, which ran for about 6 to 11 cycles, a sample-barcoded 5' primer and a J-beta primer mix were used. TCRdb re-analysed the 5' RACE reads in MiXCR, keeping a single row per CDR3 protein. The data show roughly 700,000 distinct CDR3 sequences, with about 52% seen just once and about 32% held by the top ten. The sequenced sample consisted of blood. The receptors here all came from a woman aged 55-70 years in good health.

This clonotype was recorded only once. This chain connects TRBV28 to TRBJ2-7; no firm D call. V gave up 3 bases and J gave up 0 bases, with 9 bases separating them. CDR1 and CDR2 from the germline V gene are MDHEN and SYDVKM. CDR3 length: 14 amino acids. CDR3 bases: TGTGCCAGCAGTTTGGACCCAGCCTCCTACGAGCAGTACTTC. Its translation: CASSLDPASYEQYF.

This clonotype was seen only a few times. V gene TRBV7-2 combines with J gene TRBJ1-4; no clear D gene. Germline V gene sequence: CDR1 SGHTA, CDR2 FQGNSA. There are 14 residues in the CDR3. V was cut by 5 bases and J by 4 bases, with 11 bases left in between. As DNA, the CDR3 is TGTGCCAGCAGCACGACAAGACTTAATGAAAAACTGTTTTTT. Translating it yields CASSTTRLNEKLFF.

This clonotype has ten or more counts. A read error may be the cause here, since a much bigger clone is one base away. This sequence joins TRBV29-1 and TRBJ2-5, with 10 positions matching TRBD2. CDR1 is SQVTM and CDR2 is ANQGSEA in the germline V gene. V was pared by 4 bases and J by 13 bases, with 6 bases of the junction left unmatched. This CDR3 spans 11 amino acids. CDR3 sequence (DNA): TGCAGCGTTGCAGCGGGAGGGTGGCTGTACTTC. Encoded protein: CSVAAGGWLYF. Using reference TRBV29-1 and TRBJ2-5 for the parts outside the CDR3, the full variable domain is SAVISQKPSRDICQRGTSLTIQCQVDSQVTMMFWYRQQPGQSLTLIATANQGSEATYESGFVIDKFPISRPNLTFSTLTVSNMSPEDSSIYLCSVAAGGWLYFGPGTRLLVL.

This rearrangement joins TRBV6-2 or TRBV6-3 to TRBJ2-7; TRBD1 matches at 7 bases. This CDR3 has 15 residues. The trim removed 6 bases at V and 5 bases at J, leaving 13 bases unmatched. CDR1 is MNHEY, CDR2 SVGEGT, per germline. CDR3 in amino acids: CASRSPGQWGNEQYF. In DNA, the CDR3 is TGTGCCAGCAGATCGCCGGGACAGTGGGGGAACGAGCAGTACTTC.

The V and J genes are TRBV27 and TRBJ1-2; D perhaps matches TRBD1 (5 bases). Germline CDR1 is MNHEY and CDR2 is SMNVEV (reference sequence). The CDR3 is 14 residues long. Trimming removed 6 bases from V and 8 bases from J, with 19 bases in between. The CDR3 nucleotides are TGTGCCAGCAGAGGTCTCGGGGGTGTGTACGGCTACACCTTC. It encodes CASRGLGGVYGYTF.

This clonotype came up a few times. The V gene is TRBV3-1, the J gene TRBJ2-7; TRBD1 matches 7 bases. The CDR3 extends over 15 amino acids. J gave up 3 bases and V 0 bases, and 5 bases lay outside the gene matches. From germline, CDR1 is LGHDT and CDR2 YNNKEL (reference sequence). Written as DNA, the CDR3 is TGTGCCAGCAGCCAAGATAACAGGGGCCTCTACGAGCAGTACTTC. Protein: CASSQDNRGLYEQYF.

V usage is TRBV24-1 and J usage is TRBJ2-3, with TRBD2 matching 13 bases. J lost 5 bases, V lost 3 bases, and 10 bases had no gene match. The CDR3 loop spans 18 amino acids. Germline loops: CDR1 KGHDR, CDR2 SFDVKD. CDR3 in amino acids: CATSDPRGLAGAKDTQYF. CDR3 sequence (DNA): TGTGCCACCAGTGATCCCCGAGGACTAGCGGGAGCTAAAGATACGCAGTATTTT.

This chain links TRBV24-1 with TRBJ2-1; 9 nucleotides agree with TRBD2. The CDR3 is 15 amino acids. Trimming removed 5 bases from V and 1 base from J; junction bases left unmatched: 2. Germline V lookup: CDR1 KGHDR, CDR2 SFDVKD. Here the CDR3 reads CATSVSGGSYNEQFF. The CDR3, as DNA: TGTGCCACCAGTGTTAGCGGGGGTTCCTACAATGAGCAGTTCTTC.

The V and J genes are TRBV6-6 and TRBJ2-7; the match to TRBD2 covers 8 bases. V shed 5 bases, J shed 3 bases, and the junction held 9 bases outside the gene matches. This CDR3 comprises 15 residues. Germline assignment: CDR1 MNHNY and CDR2 SVGAGI (reference sequence). CDR3 loop: CASSPTGTRGYEQYF. As DNA, the CDR3 is TGTGCCAGCAGTCCAACCGGGACTAGAGGCTACGAGCAGTACTTC.

Of note for this clonotype: A single base separates this from a much larger clone, so it may be a read error. V gene TRBV12-3 or TRBV12-4 combines with J gene TRBJ1-2, with D unclear. This CDR3 has 13 residues. CDR3 sequence (DNA): TGTGCCAGCAGTCCCGGGCAGGACTATGGCCACACCTTC. It codes for CASSPGQDYGHTF.

The CDR3 nucleotides read TGTGCCAGCAGCTTAGTAACGGACCGCACAGATACGCAGTATTTT. It translates to CASSLVTDRTDTQYF. The chain has TRBV7-2 and TRBJ2-3; D remains unclear. The CDR3 sequence is 15 residues long. The germline V gene encodes CDR1 SGHTA and CDR2 FQGNSA. Trimming left V 1 base short and J 1 base short, with 9 bases between.

This chain joins TRBV6-1 and TRBJ2-5, with TRBD2 matching 8 bases. Germline loops: CDR1 MNHNS, CDR2 SASEGT. V shed 3 bases, J shed 3 bases, and the junction held 6 bases outside the gene matches. The CDR3 length is 15 residues. The CDR3 here is CASSEKGLGKETQYF. The CDR3 bases are TGTGCCAGCAGTGAGAAGGGACTAGGGAAAGAGACCCAGTACTTC.

This chain connects TRBV7-9 to TRBJ1-1; the D is unclear. The CDR3 sequence is 13 residues long. Trimming cost V 2 bases and J 0 bases, with 4 bases left between them. Germline CDR1 is SEHNR and CDR2 is FQNEAQ (reference sequence). Written as DNA, the CDR3 is TGTGCCAGCAGCTTATACTTGAACACTGAAGCTTTCTTT. This translates into CASSLYLNTEAFF.

The chain carries TRBV29-1 and TRBJ2-3, with unresolved D. V gave up 6 bases and J gave up 7 bases, with 8 bases separating them. The CDR3 has 10 residues. Germline V lookup: CDR1 SQVTM, CDR2 ANQGSEA. The CDR3 protein is CSVLWNTQYF. The CDR3 DNA reads TGCAGCGTGTTATGGAATACGCAGTATTTT.

CDR3 region: CASNPPGPYEQYF. The CDR3 nucleotides read TGTGCCAGCAATCCCCCAGGCCCCTACGAGCAGTACTTC. The chain combines TRBV2 with TRBJ2-7; D call uncertain. The length of the CDR3 is 13 residues. Germline V CDR1 and CDR2: SNHLY, FYNNEI. Trimming pared 7 bases from V and 2 bases from J, leaving 12 bases between. The whole variable domain, remainder taken from reference TRBV2 and TRBJ2-7, is EPEVTQTPSHQVTQMGQEVILRCVPISNHLYFYWYRQILGQKVEFLVSFYNNEISEKSEIFDDQFSVERPDGSNFTLKIRSTKLEDSAMYFCASNPPGPYEQYFGPGTRLTVT.

This clonotype was recorded at least ten times. At one of its ends the junction is not consistent with the germline gene, which may arise from a read error. V gene TRBV5-1 combines with J gene TRBJ2-3; D uncertain. There are 12 residues in the CDR3. Germline CDR1 and CDR2: SGHRS and YFSETQ. The CDR3 DNA is TGTGCCAGCAGCTTAGCCACAGATACGCAGTATTTT. Translated, it gives CASSLATDTQYF.

Ten or more counts support this clonotype. The CDR3 reads CAISEGTATANYGYTF. The CDR3 DNA sequence: TGTGCCATCAGTGAGGGGACAGCGACAGCTAACTATGGCTACACCTTC. The V gene is TRBV10-3, the J gene TRBJ1-2; 7 nucleotides agree with TRBD1. J was trimmed by 0 bases and V by 2 bases; bases with no gene match: 6. In germline, CDR1 is ENHRY, CDR2 SYGVKD. There are 16 residues in the CDR3.

This clonotype has just a few counts. This chain uses TRBV7-2 with TRBJ2-1; maybe TRBD2 (6 bases). V was cut by 6 bases and J by 2 bases, with 11 bases left in between. This CDR3 spans 14 amino acids. Germline V gene lookup returns CDR1 SGHTA and CDR2 FQGNSA. The CDR3 DNA follows: TGTGCCAGCAGAACGGGACTGACCTACAATGAGCAGTTCTTC. This sequence encodes CASRTGLTYNEQFF.

This clonotype was observed many times. The rearrangement uses TRBV29-1 and TRBJ2-7; D remains ambiguous. CDR1 and CDR2 from the germline V gene are SQVTM and ANQGSEA. The CDR3 has 13 amino acids. Deletions cut 0 bases from V and 3 bases from J, with 9 bases between. In nucleotides, the CDR3 is TGCAGCGTTGAAGATAACAGCAACTACGAGCAGTACTTC. Translating it yields CSVEDNSNYEQYF.

V gene TRBV20-1 combines with J gene TRBJ1-5; D uncertain. V was shortened by 1 base and J by 10 bases, with 14 bases between the two germline ends. The CDR3 runs to 13 residues. Per germline, CDR1 DFQATT and CDR2 SNEGSKA (reference sequence). The CDR3 here is CSARGGNGRPQHF. The CDR3 DNA is TGCAGTGCTAGAGGTGGCAATGGAAGACCCCAGCATTTT.